This is a list of T cell receptor beta chains from one sample in a study of CD4+ T cells in melanoma. Here immunoSEQ multiplex PCR was the method, and the copy in TCRdb shows in-frame clones only, minus some. The profile covers over 100,000 clones, with over 80% appearing a single time and 3% to 4% taken by the ten largest. The sequencing sample was made of peripheral blood. The receptors shown here come from a human donor with melanoma. CDR3s include the opening cysteine and the closing phenylalanine or tryptophan.

CDR3aa	j_gene	v_gene
CASSARTGMRTGELFF	TRBJ2-2	TRBV28
CASGPSTGGAGSYNEQFF	TRBJ2-1	TRBV12-5
CASSLQAGGLETQYF	TRBJ2-5	TRBV7-2
CASSSGQGATDTQYF	TRBJ2-3	TRBV5-4
CASGIYNEQFF	TRBJ2-1	TRBV4-1
CASSSPRGTSGGIPTDTQYF	TRBJ2-3	TRBV7-6
CASTDYKDRAGNTIYF	TRBJ1-3	TRBV28
CASSPLVVGTEAFF	TRBJ1-1	TRBV18
CASSPRLAGGPGDTQYF	TRBJ2-3	TRBV28
CASSLVTGGLKTEAFF	TRBJ1-1	TRBV19
CATSRDPQNDEQFF	TRBJ2-1	TRBV15
CASSSETSGIYEQYF	TRBJ2-7	TRBV5-6
CASSIPGGPSADTQYF	TRBJ2-3	TRBV19